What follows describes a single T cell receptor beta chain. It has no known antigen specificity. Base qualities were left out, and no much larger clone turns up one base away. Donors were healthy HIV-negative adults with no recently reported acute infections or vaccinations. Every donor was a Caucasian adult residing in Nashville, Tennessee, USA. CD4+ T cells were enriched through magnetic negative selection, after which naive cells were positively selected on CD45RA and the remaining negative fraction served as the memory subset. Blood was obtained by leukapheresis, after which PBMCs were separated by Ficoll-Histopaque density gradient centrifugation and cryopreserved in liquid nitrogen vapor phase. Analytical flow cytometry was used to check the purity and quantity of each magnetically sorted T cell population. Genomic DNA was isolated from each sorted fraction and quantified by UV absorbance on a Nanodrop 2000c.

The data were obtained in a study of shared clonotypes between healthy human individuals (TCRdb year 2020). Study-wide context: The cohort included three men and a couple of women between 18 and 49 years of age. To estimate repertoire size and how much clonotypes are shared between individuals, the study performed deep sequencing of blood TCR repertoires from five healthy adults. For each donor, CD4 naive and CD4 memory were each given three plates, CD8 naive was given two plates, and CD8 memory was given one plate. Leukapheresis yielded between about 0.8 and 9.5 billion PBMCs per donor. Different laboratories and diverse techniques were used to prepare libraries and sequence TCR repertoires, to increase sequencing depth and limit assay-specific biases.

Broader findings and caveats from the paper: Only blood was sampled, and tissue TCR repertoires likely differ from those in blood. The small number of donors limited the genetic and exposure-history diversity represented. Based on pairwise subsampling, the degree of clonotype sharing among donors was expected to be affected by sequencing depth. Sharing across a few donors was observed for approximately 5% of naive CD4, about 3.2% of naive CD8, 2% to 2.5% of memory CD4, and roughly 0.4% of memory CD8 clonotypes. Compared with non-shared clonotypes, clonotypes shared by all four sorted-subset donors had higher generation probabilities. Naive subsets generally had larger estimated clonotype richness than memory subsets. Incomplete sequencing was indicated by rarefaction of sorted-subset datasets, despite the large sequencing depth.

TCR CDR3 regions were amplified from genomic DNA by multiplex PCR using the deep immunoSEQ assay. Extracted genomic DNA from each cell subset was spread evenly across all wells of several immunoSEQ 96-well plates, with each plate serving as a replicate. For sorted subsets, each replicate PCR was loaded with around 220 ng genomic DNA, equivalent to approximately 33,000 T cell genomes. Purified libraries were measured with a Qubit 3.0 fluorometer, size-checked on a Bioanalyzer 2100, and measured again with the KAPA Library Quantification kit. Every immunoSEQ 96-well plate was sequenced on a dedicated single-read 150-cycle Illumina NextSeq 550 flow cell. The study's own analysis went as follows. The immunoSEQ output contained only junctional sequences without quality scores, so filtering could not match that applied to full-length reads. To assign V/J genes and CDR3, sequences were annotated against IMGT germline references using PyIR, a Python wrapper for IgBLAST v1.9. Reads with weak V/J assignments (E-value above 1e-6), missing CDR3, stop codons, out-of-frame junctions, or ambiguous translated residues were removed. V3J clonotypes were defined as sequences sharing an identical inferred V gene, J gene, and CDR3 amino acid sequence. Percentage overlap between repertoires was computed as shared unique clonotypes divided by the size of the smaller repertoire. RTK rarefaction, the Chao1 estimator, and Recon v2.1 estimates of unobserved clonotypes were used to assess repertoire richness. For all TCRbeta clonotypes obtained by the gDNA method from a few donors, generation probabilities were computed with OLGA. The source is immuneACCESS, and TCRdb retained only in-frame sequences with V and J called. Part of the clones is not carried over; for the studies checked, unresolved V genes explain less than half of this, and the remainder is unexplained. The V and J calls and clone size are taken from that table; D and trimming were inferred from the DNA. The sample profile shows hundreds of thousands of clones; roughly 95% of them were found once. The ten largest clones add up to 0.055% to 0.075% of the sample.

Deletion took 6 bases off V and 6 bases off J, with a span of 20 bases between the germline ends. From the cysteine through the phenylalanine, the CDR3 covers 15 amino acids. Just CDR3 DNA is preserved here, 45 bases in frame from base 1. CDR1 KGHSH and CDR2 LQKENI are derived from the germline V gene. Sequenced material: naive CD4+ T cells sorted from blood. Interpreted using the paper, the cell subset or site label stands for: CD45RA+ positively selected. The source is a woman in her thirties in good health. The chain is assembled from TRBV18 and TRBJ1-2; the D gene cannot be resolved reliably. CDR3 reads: CASSFRASSIDGYTF. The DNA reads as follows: TGTGCCAGCTCGTTTCGGGCAAGTAGCATCGATGGCTACACCTTC. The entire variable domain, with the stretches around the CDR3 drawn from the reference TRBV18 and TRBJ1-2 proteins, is NAGVMQNPRHLVRRRGQEARLRCSPMKGHSHVYWYRQLPEEGLKFMVYLQKENIIDESGMPKERFSAEFPKEGPSILRIQQVVRGDSAAYFCASSFRASSIDGYTFGSGTRLTVV.